The text below deals with one T cell receptor beta chain. This sample also contains other DNA sequences that code for the same CDR3. Germline assignment: CDR1 SGHRS and CDR2 YFSETQ. V was clipped by 2 bases and J by 4 bases, with 6 bases between them. The length of the CDR3 is 12 residues. These data are taken from a study of T cell changes during pregnancy in multiple sclerosis. Repertoires were generated with immunoSEQ multiplex PCR, while TCRdb's copy carries only in-frame clones and drops some. The table has around 100,000 clones, 85% to 95% seen once; the top ten hold around 0.92%. The sequencing used peripheral blood, collected after pregnancy. The rearrangement joins TRBV5-1 to TRBJ2-5; D gene uncertain. The receptor was isolated from a female donor with multiple sclerosis, enrolled in a pregnancy study. CDR3 DNA: TGCGCCAGCAGCTTACCCGGAGAGACCCAGTACTTC. This gives the protein CASSLPGETQYF.